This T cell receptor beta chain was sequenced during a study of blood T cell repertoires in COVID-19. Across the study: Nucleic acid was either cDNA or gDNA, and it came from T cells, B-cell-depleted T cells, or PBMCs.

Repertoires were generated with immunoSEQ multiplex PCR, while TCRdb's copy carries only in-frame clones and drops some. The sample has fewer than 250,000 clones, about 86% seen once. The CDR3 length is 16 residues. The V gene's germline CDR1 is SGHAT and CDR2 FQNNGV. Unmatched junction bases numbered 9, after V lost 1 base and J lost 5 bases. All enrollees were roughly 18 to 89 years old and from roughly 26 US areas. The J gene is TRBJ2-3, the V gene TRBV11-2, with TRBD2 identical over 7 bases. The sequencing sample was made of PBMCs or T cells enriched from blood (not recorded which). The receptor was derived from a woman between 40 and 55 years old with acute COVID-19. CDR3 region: CASSLGSRTSRDTQYF. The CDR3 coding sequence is TGTGCCAGCAGCTTAGGTTCGAGGACTAGTAGAGATACGCAGTATTTT.